These 12 T cell receptor beta chains were sequenced from one sample in a study of a mutant IDH1 vaccine in newly diagnosed glioma. Time point meaning: week 11, during vaccination. A 20-mer mutant IDH1 peptide at 300 ug was injected subcutaneously with topical imiquimod. Profiling relied on immunoSEQ multiplex PCR, and the TCRdb table lists in-frame clones only, not all of them. The data show some 23,000 clones, roughly three quarters seen once. Their antigens remain unidentified. Sequencing was performed on peripheral blood mononuclear cells (PBMCs), taken from a glioma patient whose treatment included an IDH1 peptide vaccine. Receptor source: a man aged 18-30 years with glioma. Some clones in this sample may be carry-over from other donors' samples.

The gene calls are TRBV25-1 and TRBJ1-3, with a possible D match to TRBD1 (5 bases). Trimming pared 6 bases from V and 4 bases from J, leaving 10 bases between. This CDR3 comprises 13 residues. Germline-derived CDR1 and CDR2 are MGHDK and SYGVNS. The CDR3 DNA follows: TGTGCCAGCAGCGGGGGGAGCGGAAACACCATATATTTT. Protein product: CASSGGSGNTIYF. The whole variable domain, remainder taken from reference TRBV25-1 and TRBJ1-3, is EADIYQTPRYLVIGTGKKITLECSQTMGHDKMYWYQQDPGMELHLIHYSYGVNSTEKGDLSSESTVSRIRTEHFPLTLESARPSHTSQYLCASSGGSGNTIYFGEGSWLTVV.

This clone showed up just once. The V and J genes are TRBV30 and TRBJ1-2; D is unresolved. Per the germline V gene, CDR1 is GTSNPN and CDR2 is SVGIG (reference sequence). Trimming left V 0 bases short and J 5 bases short, with 10 bases between. The CDR3 runs 13 residues. The CDR3 nucleotides read TGTGCCTGGAGTGTAGCGGCCGGTTATGGCTACACCTTC. Encoded protein: CAWSVAAGYGYTF. Looking up the rest from reference TRBV30 and TRBJ1-2 gives the full variable domain: SQTIHQWPATLVQPVGSPLSLECTVEGTSNPNLYWYRQAAGRGLQLLFYSVGIGQISSEVPQNLSASRPQDRQFILSSKKLLLSDSGFYLCAWSVAAGYGYTFGSGTRLTVV.

The DNA of the CDR3 is TGCGCCAGCAGCCAAGGAGGCCGAGGCACAGATACGCAGTATTTT. This sequence encodes CASSQGGRGTDTQYF. The rearrangement links TRBV4-1 to TRBJ2-3; no definite D call. This CDR3 spans 15 amino acids. Trimming cost V 1 base and J 1 base, with 9 bases left between them. Germline values: CDR1 MGHRA, CDR2 YSYEKL.

CDR3 in DNA: TGTGCCAGCAGTGAGGGGGTCCGAAGCTCTGGAAACACCATATATTTT. Its protein product is CASSEGVRSSGNTIYF. The chain joins TRBV9 to TRBJ1-3, with a weak D call TRBD1 (6 bases). CDR3 size: 16 residues. Trimming cost V 5 bases and J 0 bases, with 15 bases left between them. Germline V gene lookup returns CDR1 SGDLS and CDR2 YYNGEE.

The chain links TRBV5-1 to TRBJ2-5; D uncertain. V was clipped by 2 bases and J by 7 bases, with 6 bases between them. Germline values: CDR1 SGHRS, CDR2 YFSETQ. There are 11 residues in the CDR3. The CDR3 region is CASSFGGTQYF. Written as DNA, the CDR3 is TGCGCCAGCAGCTTCGGTGGGACCCAGTACTTC.

As DNA, the CDR3 is TGCGCCAGCAGCTTATCGGTAGCGGGAGGGCCGGAAGAGCAGTACTTC. The encoded protein is CASSLSVAGGPEEQYF. J is TRBJ2-7 and V is TRBV5-1; 11 bases match TRBD2. Germline CDR1 and CDR2: SGHRS and YFSETQ. The V segment lost 2 bases and the J segment 7 bases; nucleotides outside the gene matches: 11. The length of the CDR3 is 16 residues.

CDR3: CASSLLNEQFF. The CDR3 bases are TGTGCCAGCAGCTTACTTAATGAGCAGTTCTTC. The V call is TRBV7-2, the J call TRBJ2-1; D unresolved. The CDR3 contains 11 residues. The germline gives CDR1 SGHTA, CDR2 FQGNSA. Trimming cost V 2 bases and J 7 bases, with 3 bases left between them.

The V and J genes are TRBV7-9 and TRBJ2-2, with unresolved D. The V end lost 3 bases, the J end lost 4 bases, and 6 bases lay between the germline ends. Germline assignment: CDR1 SEHNR and CDR2 FQNEAQ (reference sequence). CDR3 length: 13 residues. The CDR3 reads CASSFTSTGELFF. CDR3 sequence (DNA): TGTGCCAGCAGCTTTACGAGCACCGGGGAGCTGTTTTTT.

The rearrangement uses TRBV28 and TRBJ1-1; the D is unclear. This CDR3 region has 14 residues. V lost 10 bases to trimming and J lost 1 base, with 16 bases between them. Germline V gene data show CDR1 as MDHEN and CDR2 as SYDVKM. In nucleotides, the CDR3 is TGTGCCACCCTTTACCTTGCAGGGAACACTGAAGCTTTCTTT. Translation gives CATLYLAGNTEAFF. Using reference TRBV28 and TRBJ1-1 for the parts outside the CDR3, the full variable domain is DVKVTQSSRYLVKRTGEKVFLECVQDMDHENMFWYRQDPGLGLRLIYFSYDVKMKEKGDIPEGYSVSREKKERFSLILESASTNQTSMYLCATLYLAGNTEAFFGQGTRLTVV.

The chain carries TRBV5-1 and TRBJ2-2; 8 bases fit TRBD2. There are 15 residues in the CDR3. The V gene's germline CDR1 is SGHRS and CDR2 YFSETQ. J gave up 1 base and V 4 bases, and 3 bases lay outside the gene matches. This CDR3 reads CASSREGQNTGELFF. The DNA for the CDR3 is TGCGCCAGCAGCCGGGAGGGACAGAACACCGGGGAGCTGTTTTTT.

This chain joins TRBV14 and TRBJ1-1; no reliable D call. The CDR3 sequence is 13 residues long. Trimming pared 6 bases from V and 0 bases from J, leaving 8 bases between. Per the germline V gene, CDR1 is SGHDN and CDR2 is FVKESK. CDR3 residues: CASSGQLNTEAFF. Written as DNA, the CDR3 is TGTGCCAGCAGTGGTCAGCTGAACACTGAAGCTTTCTTT. Filled out from reference TRBV14 and TRBJ1-1, the complete variable domain reads EAGVTQFPSHSVIEKGQTVTLRCDPISGHDNLYWYRRVMGKEIKFLLHFVKESKQDESGMPNNRFLAERTGGTYSTLKVQPAELEDSGVYFCASSGQLNTEAFFGQGTRLTVV.

The chain recombines TRBV7-2 with TRBJ1-2; 7 nucleotides align to TRBD1. V lost 1 base and J lost 5; bases outside the gene matches: 13. The CDR3 is made up of 17 amino acids. Germline V gene data show CDR1 as SGHTA and CDR2 as FQGNSA. CDR3 sequence (DNA): TGTGCCAGCAGCTTAGTAGACCTGCCCGGACAGGATTATGGCTACACCTTC. Residues: CASSLVDLPGQDYGYTF.